Described below is a single T cell receptor (beta chain) sequence and its context. Its specificity is not known. No patient received treatment before thyroid surgery. This sample was included in a study of metastatic and nonmetastatic thyroid tumors. Study-wide results and caveats: For both blood and tumor, malignant thyroid tumors reportedly showed significantly higher TCR beta diversity than benign nodules did.

With MiXCR, TCRdb called clones anew from the PCR reads. This table has about 39,000 clones, about 16% appearing once. Germline V gene data show CDR1 as SGHTA and CDR2 as FQGTGA. The trim removed 1 base at V and 4 bases at J, leaving 2 bases unmatched. This CDR3 has 14 amino acids. Source material: blood. The chain uses TRBV7-3 and TRBJ2-3; 7 bases line up with TRBD1. This receptor was taken from a female donor with papillary thyroid cancer or a benign thyroid nodule (not recorded which). Some clones in this sample may be carry-over from other donors' samples. The CDR3 loop reads CASSLNQGADTQYF. The CDR3 bases are TGTGCCAGCAGCTTAAACCAGGGGGCAGATACGCAGTATTTT.